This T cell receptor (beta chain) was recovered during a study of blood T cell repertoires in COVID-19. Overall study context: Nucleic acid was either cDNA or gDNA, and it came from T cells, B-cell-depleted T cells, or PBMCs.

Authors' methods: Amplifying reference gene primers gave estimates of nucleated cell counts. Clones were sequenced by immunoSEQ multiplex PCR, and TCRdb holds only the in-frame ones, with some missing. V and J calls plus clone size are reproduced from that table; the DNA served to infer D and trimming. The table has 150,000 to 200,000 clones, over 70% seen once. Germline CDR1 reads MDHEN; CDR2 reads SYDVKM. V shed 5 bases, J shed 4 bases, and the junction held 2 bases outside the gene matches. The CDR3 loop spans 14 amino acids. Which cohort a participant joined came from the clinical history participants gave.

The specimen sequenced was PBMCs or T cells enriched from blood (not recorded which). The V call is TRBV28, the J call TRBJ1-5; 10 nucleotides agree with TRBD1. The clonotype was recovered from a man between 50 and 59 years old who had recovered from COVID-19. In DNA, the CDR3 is TGTGCCAGCAGTGAGGGACAGGGGAATCAGCCCCAGCATTTT. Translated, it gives CASSEGQGNQPQHF.